A single sample is the source of the 18 T cell receptor beta chains below, sequenced in a study of blood T cell repertoires in COVID-19. Sequencing used immunoSEQ multiplex PCR; TCRdb keeps in-frame clones, though not all of them. The repertoire holds tens of thousands of clones, with 82% as singletons. The sequenced material came from peripheral blood. These receptor sequences come from an older woman with acute or convalescent COVID-19.

This chain links TRBV9 with TRBJ2-5, with 10 bases aligning to TRBD2. CDR3 length equals 16 residues. The V gene end was trimmed by 1 base and the J gene end by 5 bases; junction bases not matched to a gene: 8. Germline assignment: CDR1 SGDLS and CDR2 YYNGEE. CDR3 DNA: TGTGCCAGCAGCGTATGGGAGCGGGGGGGTTGGGAGACCCAGTACTTC. This encodes CASSVWERGGWETQYF. The whole variable domain, remainder taken from reference TRBV9 and TRBJ2-5, is DSGVTQTPKHLITATGQRVTLRCSPRSGDLSVYWYQQSLDQGLQFLIQYYNGEERAKGNILERFSAQQFPDLHSELNLSSLELGDSALYFCASSVWERGGWETQYFGPGTRLLVL.

The chain has TRBV28 and TRBJ1-2; D gene unclear. The CDR3 runs to 13 residues. Germline-derived CDR1 and CDR2 are MDHEN and SYDVKM. With 3 bases removed from V and 1 base from J, the gap between germline ends came to 6 bases. CDR3: CASSFQNNYGYTF. For the CDR3, the DNA is TGTGCCAGCAGTTTTCAGAATAACTATGGCTACACCTTC.

This chain joins TRBV28 and TRBJ1-1, with D possibly matching TRBD1 (6 bases). V was cut by 6 bases and J by 8 bases, with 16 bases left in between. The CDR3 is 13 amino acids. Per the germline V gene, CDR1 is MDHEN and CDR2 is SYDVKM. CDR3 region: CASSTHPGTEAFF. For the CDR3, the DNA is TGTGCCAGCAGCACTCATCCCGGGACAGAAGCTTTCTTT. Looking up the rest from reference TRBV28 and TRBJ1-1 gives the full variable domain: DVKVTQSSRYLVKRTGEKVFLECVQDMDHENMFWYRQDPGLGLRLIYFSYDVKMKEKGDIPEGYSVSREKKERFSLILESASTNQTSMYLCASSTHPGTEAFFGQGTRLTVV.

V usage is TRBV2 and J usage is TRBJ1-2, with D maybe TRBD1 (6 bases). V was trimmed by 9 bases and J by 6 bases, leaving 20 bases between them. The CDR3 length is 14 residues. In germline, CDR1 is SNHLY, CDR2 FYNNEI. CDR3 loop: CASRDPREGDGYTF. The CDR3 DNA reads TGTGCCAGTAGAGACCCCCGGGAGGGGGATGGCTACACCTTC. Full variable domain (outside the CDR3, taken from reference TRBV2 and TRBJ1-2): EPEVTQTPSHQVTQMGQEVILRCVPISNHLYFYWYRQILGQKVEFLVSFYNNEISEKSEIFDDQFSVERPDGSNFTLKIRSTKLEDSAMYFCASRDPREGDGYTFGSGTRLTVV.

The rearrangement uses TRBV5-1 and TRBJ1-6, with a weak D call TRBD1 (5 bases). With 2 bases removed from V and 7 bases from J, the gap between germline ends came to 16 bases. Per germline, CDR1 SGHRS and CDR2 YFSETQ. CDR3 length equals 16 residues. This CDR3 is CASSFQGRSVNSPLHF. DNA for the CDR3: TGCGCCAGCAGCTTTCAGGGAAGGAGTGTGAATTCACCCCTCCACTTT.

The CDR3 coding sequence is TGTGCCAGCAGCTCGTTGACTAGGAGAGATAGATCCCCCACAGATACGCAGTATTTT. Protein sequence: CASSSLTRRDRSPTDTQYF. This chain uses TRBV7-9 with TRBJ2-3; D perhaps matches TRBD2 (6 bases). V lost 4 bases and J 2 bases, leaving 25 bases between the germline ends. This CDR3 contains 19 residues. Germline V lookup: CDR1 SEHNR, CDR2 FQNEAQ (reference sequence).

The chain employs TRBV11-3 and TRBJ2-5; D unclear. The ends were cut back, 5 bases at V and 5 bases at J, with 15 bases in the middle. CDR1 is SGHNT, CDR2 YENEEA, per germline. This CDR3 spans 14 amino acids. The CDR3 is CASSASQASETQYF. CDR3 nucleotide sequence: TGTGCCAGCAGCGCAAGCCAAGCTTCGGAGACCCAGTACTTC.

The chain carries TRBV29-1 and TRBJ2-2, with 10 bases fitting TRBD2. CDR1 is SQVTM, CDR2 ANQGSEA, per germline. There are 18 residues in the CDR3. Germline trimming cut 4 bases from V and 4 bases from J; bases unmatched to any gene: 15. CDR3 in amino acids: CSVAVAGGVGQSTGELFF. The CDR3 DNA is TGCAGCGTTGCGGTAGCGGGAGGAGTCGGCCAATCCACCGGGGAGCTGTTTTTT.

The genes are TRBV3-1 (or the pseudogene TRBV3-2) and TRBJ2-1, with TRBD2 matching over 12 bases. Germline CDR1 is LGHDT and CDR2 is YNNKEL (reference sequence). Trimming cost V 2 bases and J 8 bases; bases outside gene matches: 13. The CDR3 is 18 residues long. As DNA, the CDR3 is TGTGCCAGCAGCCAAACCTCGTGGTTGACTAGCGGGAGTCATGAGCAGTTCTTC. Translation: CASSQTSWLTSGSHEQFF.

V usage is TRBV13 and J usage is TRBJ2-3; TRBD2 might be the D (7 bases). Germline CDR1 and CDR2: PRHDT and FYEKMQ (reference sequence). The length of the CDR3 is 14 residues. The V end was cut by 3 bases, the J end by 3 bases, with 10 bases between. CDR3 in DNA: TGTGCCAGCAGCTTTAGGGGGGGGACAGATACGCAGTATTTT. It yields the protein CASSFRGGTDTQYF.

The chain is built from TRBV6-1 and TRBJ1-2, with TRBD1 identical over 7 bases. Looked up from germline, CDR1 is MNHNS and CDR2 is SASEGT. The CDR3 is made up of 16 amino acids. Losses at the gene ends were 4 bases for V and 8 bases for J; bases not matched to a gene: 16. CDR3 loop: CASSAGTATFLSGYTF. Here the CDR3 DNA reads TGTGCCAGCAGTGCCGGGACAGCTACCTTCCTATCGGGCTACACCTTC.

The chain has TRBV10-3 and TRBJ2-7; TRBD2 aligns across 7 bases. J lost 2 bases, V lost 3 bases, and 4 bases had no gene match. Germline V gene lookup returns CDR1 ENHRY and CDR2 SYGVKD. The CDR3 totals 14 residues. The CDR3 DNA follows: TGTGCCATCAGTGATCTGCGGGAGACCTACGAGCAGTACTTC. It codes for CAISDLRETYEQYF.

The chain carries TRBV7-2 and TRBJ2-7; TRBD2 might be the D (6 bases). The V gene's germline CDR1 is SGHTA and CDR2 FQGNSA. The CDR3 sequence is 17 residues long. Trimming pared 2 bases from V and 2 bases from J, leaving 19 bases between. The CDR3 nucleotides are TGTGCCAGCAGCTTACCCACCGGGACGCGGGGAACCTACGAGCAGTACTTC. Translating gives CASSLPTGTRGTYEQYF.

The chain carries TRBV7-2 and TRBJ2-1; TRBD2 agrees at 10 bases. Germline CDR1 is SGHTA and CDR2 is FQGNSA. After removal of 5 bases from V and 5 bases from J, the junction contained 12 bases not matched to a gene. CDR3 length: 17 residues. The chain's CDR3 is CASSLYKGLARNNEQFF. The CDR3 nucleotides read TGTGCCAGCAGCCTCTACAAGGGACTAGCGAGGAACAATGAGCAGTTCTTC. The whole variable domain, filled in from reference TRBV7-2 and TRBJ2-1, reads GAGVSQSPSNKVTEKGKDVELRCDPISGHTALYWYRQSLGQGLEFLIYFQGNSAPDKSGLPSDRFSAERTGGSVSTLTIQRTQQEDSAVYLCASSLYKGLARNNEQFFGPGTRLTVL.

The chain carries TRBV2 and TRBJ2-3, with 11 bases aligning to TRBD2. Germline V gene sequence: CDR1 SNHLY, CDR2 FYNNEI. The CDR3 length is 15 residues. V gave up 6 bases and J gave up 6 bases; unmatched junction bases: 8. The CDR3 nucleotides read TGTGCCAGCAGGGCTCTAGCGGGAGGATGGGATACGCAGTATTTT. Protein product: CASRALAGGWDTQYF.

The chain links TRBV19 to TRBJ2-2, with 10 bases that match TRBD2. Germline-derived CDR1 and CDR2 are LNHDA and SQIVND (reference sequence). The CDR3 runs to 17 residues. Trimming cost V 6 bases and J 3 bases; bases outside gene matches: 10. CDR3 in DNA: TGTGCCAGTAGGAAAGGACTAGGACTAGCGGACACCGGGGAGCTGTTTTTT. Its translation is CASRKGLGLADTGELFF. The whole variable domain, remainder taken from reference TRBV19 and TRBJ2-2, is DGGITQSPKYLFRKEGQNVTLSCEQNLNHDAMYWYRQDPGQGLRLIYYSQIVNDFQKGDIAEGYSVSREKKESFPLTVTSAQKNPTAFYLCASRKGLGLADTGELFFGEGSRLTVL.

The count of this clone is one. The chain couples TRBV5-4 to TRBJ1-2; D unresolved. Trimming stripped 1 base from V and 7 bases from J, with 14 bases between. CDR3 length: 14 residues. Germline loops: CDR1 SGHNT, CDR2 YYREEE (reference sequence). CDR3 amino acids: CASSLSVNQRGYTF. In nucleotides, the CDR3 is TGTGCCAGCAGCTTGTCGGTTAACCAGCGTGGCTACACCTTC.

This chain connects TRBV12-3 or TRBV12-4 to TRBJ2-2; tentatively, D is TRBD1 (6 bases). V lost 5 bases to trimming and J lost 4 bases, with 8 bases between them. The CDR3 is made up of 13 amino acids. CDR3 amino acids: CASSTGSTGELFF. The CDR3 nucleotides are TGTGCCAGCAGTACAGGGTCCACCGGGGAGCTGTTTTTT.